These T cell receptor beta chains were read from a single sample in a study of beta chain features in type 1 diabetes. TCRdb keeps only in-frame clones here, not all; method: immunoSEQ multiplex PCR. The sample carries roughly 150,000 clones, around 8% recorded once. The source material was central memory CD4+ T cells from blood. These receptors came from a man between 18 and 35 years old in good health. Each CDR3 is given with its conserved first and last residue. Each record gives: J gene, D gene, clone size, V gene, CDR3 protein, CDR3 DNA. D genes are given only for firm matches. Rows may omit the clone size; those that give it use once, few, many or a size class.

J: TRBJ2-1; D: .; size: .; V: TRBV6-6; CDR3: CASALRTADYNEQFF; DNA: TGTGCCAGCGCGCTCCGGACTGCAGACTACAATGAGCAGTTCTTC
J: TRBJ2-3; D: .; size: .; V: TRBV11-3; CDR3: CASSLESTDTQYF; DNA: TGTGCCAGCAGCTTAGAGTCAACAGATACGCAGTATTTT
J: TRBJ1-1; D: TRBD1; size: many; V: TRBV29-1; CDR3: CSACGQGNTEAFF; DNA: TGCAGCGCCTGCGGACAGGGGAACACTGAAGCTTTCTTT
J: TRBJ1-1; D: TRBD1; size: few; V: TRBV10-2; CDR3: CATKTGANTEAFF; DNA: TGCGCCACCAAGACAGGGGCGAACACTGAAGCTTTCTTT
J: TRBJ2-6; D: .; size: .; V: TRBV7-8; CDR3: CASSVMGQAPSGANVLTF; DNA: TGTGCCAGCAGCGTAATGGGTCAGGCCCCATCTGGGGCCAACGTCCTGACTTTC
J: TRBJ1-4; D: .; size: few; V: TRBV4-1; CDR3: CASSQASVREKLFF; DNA: TGCGCCAGCAGCCAAGCGAGTGTACGTGAAAAACTGTTTTTT
J: TRBJ2-7; D: TRBD2; size: few; V: TRBV7-9; CDR3: CASSLLAGGNYEQYF; DNA: TGTGCCAGCAGCTTACTAGCGGGGGGGAACTACGAGCAGTACTTC
J: TRBJ2-1; D: .; size: many; V: TRBV25-1; CDR3: CASSSYEQFF; DNA: TGTGCCAGCAGTTCTTATGAGCAGTTCTTC
J: TRBJ1-1; D: .; size: few; V: TRBV7-9; CDR3: CASSLGVTELAEAFF; DNA: TGTGCCAGCAGCTTAGGTGTTACGGAGTTAGCTGAAGCTTTCTTT
J: TRBJ1-2; D: .; size: few; V: TRBV4-1; CDR3: CATRRIGGNYGYTF; DNA: TGCGCCACCCGGAGGATCGGGGGGAACTATGGCTACACCTTC
J: TRBJ1-1; D: .; size: few; V: TRBV19; CDR3: CASSIDRTEAFF; DNA: TGTGCCAGTAGTATAGACCGCACTGAAGCTTTCTTT
J: TRBJ1-2; D: .; size: .; V: TRBV28; CDR3: CAAGVRGYGYTF; DNA: TGTGCCGCCGGGGTTCGGGGCTATGGCTACACCTTC
J: TRBJ2-7; D: .; size: .; V: TRBV28; CDR3: CASSSPGRGAGEQYF; DNA: TGTGCCAGCAGTTCCCCGGGCAGGGGGGCTGGCGAGCAGTACTTC
J: TRBJ2-1; D: TRBD1; size: few; V: TRBV18; CDR3: CASSPATGRNEQFF; DNA: TGTGCCAGCTCACCCGCGACAGGGCGCAATGAGCAGTTCTTC
J: TRBJ1-1; D: .; size: .; V: TRBV18; CDR3: CASSPTIWTAMNTEAFF; DNA: TGTGCCAGCTCACCCACTATCTGGACAGCCATGAACACTGAAGCTTTCTTT
J: TRBJ1-4; D: TRBD1; size: few; V: TRBV2; CDR3: CATERGGTGNEKLFF; DNA: TGTGCCACAGAGCGAGGGGGGACAGGAAATGAAAAACTGTTTTTT
J: TRBJ2-1; D: TRBD2; size: .; V: TRBV18; CDR3: CASSPSGRSSYNEQFF; DNA: TGTGCCAGCTCACCTAGCGGGAGGAGCTCCTACAATGAGCAGTTCTTC
J: TRBJ1-4; D: TRBD1; size: .; V: TRBV2; CDR3: CASSQGQGNEKLFF; DNA: TGTGCCAGCAGCCAGGGACAGGGGAATGAAAAACTGTTTTTT
J: TRBJ1-4; D: .; size: .; V: TRBV28; CDR3: CASKAGAGTEKLFF; DNA: TGTGCCAGTAAAGCAGGGGCCGGAACTGAAAAACTGTTTTTT
J: TRBJ2-5; D: TRBD2; size: few; V: TRBV7-9; CDR3: CASSQTSGGPQETQYF; DNA: TGTGCCAGCAGCCAGACTAGCGGGGGACCACAAGAGACCCAGTACTTC
J: TRBJ1-1; D: TRBD1; size: many; V: TRBV28; CDR3: CASRPAQGRTEAFF; DNA: TGTGCCAGCAGGCCCGCACAGGGGCGCACTGAAGCTTTCTTT
J: TRBJ2-7; D: TRBD1; size: .; V: TRBV27; CDR3: CASSSLGTGGFEQYF; DNA: TGTGCCAGCAGTTCCCTCGGGACAGGGGGCTTCGAGCAGTACTTC
J: TRBJ2-1; D: TRBD1; size: .; V: TRBV29-1; CDR3: CSAEGTGIYNEQFF; DNA: TGCAGCGCCGAGGGGACAGGGATTTACAATGAGCAGTTCTTC
J: TRBJ1-1; D: .; size: few; V: TRBV9; CDR3: CASSAAVNTEAFF; DNA: TGTGCCAGCAGCGCTGCAGTGAACACTGAAGCTTTCTTT
J: TRBJ1-5; D: .; size: few; V: TRBV28; CDR3: CASSPQRGQPQHF; DNA: TGTGCCAGCAGTCCCCAGCGAGGTCAGCCCCAGCATTTT
J: TRBJ1-5; D: .; size: .; V: TRBV5-6; CDR3: CASSRGGNQPQHF; DNA: TGTGCCAGCAGCCGGGGGGGCAATCAGCCCCAGCATTTT
J: TRBJ1-5; D: .; size: .; V: TRBV4-3; CDR3: CASSQGRYSNQPQHF; DNA: TGCGCCAGCAGCCAAGGGAGATATAGCAATCAGCCCCAGCATTTT
J: TRBJ2-5; D: TRBD1; size: .; V: TRBV5-1; CDR3: CASSLGTGLQETQYF; DNA: TGCGCCAGCAGCTTGGGGACAGGACTCCAAGAGACCCAGTACTTC
J: TRBJ2-7; D: .; size: few; V: TRBV19; CDR3: CATTPGGGRTYFSYEQYF; DNA: TGTGCCACCACCCCGGGTGGCGGGCGAACTTACTTCTCCTACGAGCAGTACTTC
J: TRBJ1-5; D: TRBD1; size: .; V: TRBV7-3; CDR3: CASSSRGGQPQHF; DNA: TGTGCCAGCAGCTCCCGAGGGGGCCAGCCCCAGCATTTT
J: TRBJ2-1; D: .; size: .; V: TRBV9; CDR3: CASTPMPGSNEQFF; DNA: TGTGCCAGCACCCCAATGCCGGGGTCCAATGAGCAGTTCTTC
J: TRBJ1-3; D: TRBD1; size: .; V: TRBV28; CDR3: CASSRLDRERNTIYF; DNA: TGTGCCAGCAGTCGCCTGGACAGGGAACGGAACACCATATATTTT
J: TRBJ2-5; D: .; size: .; V: TRBV4-1; CDR3: CASSPLQGQETQYF; DNA: TGCGCCAGCAGTCCGTTACAGGGTCAAGAGACCCAGTACTTC
J: TRBJ2-1; D: .; size: .; V: TRBV5-6; CDR3: CASNLDGPWNNEQFF; DNA: TGTGCCAGCAACTTGGATGGGCCCTGGAACAATGAGCAGTTCTTC
J: TRBJ2-7; D: TRBD2; size: .; V: TRBV2; CDR3: CATNEERGLYYEQYF; DNA: TGTGCCACCAACGAGGAGCGGGGGCTCTACTACGAGCAGTACTTC
J: TRBJ2-7; D: TRBD2; size: .; V: TRBV7-3; CDR3: CASSFTGGGPYEQYF; DNA: TGTGCCAGCAGCTTCACGGGAGGGGGTCCCTACGAGCAGTACTTC
J: TRBJ2-2; D: .; size: few; V: TRBV28; CDR3: CASSLLGLGELFF; DNA: TGTGCCAGCAGTTTACTTGGCCTCGGGGAGCTGTTTTTT
J: TRBJ2-7; D: TRBD1; size: .; V: TRBV18; CDR3: CASSPPGQAYEQYF; DNA: TGTGCCAGCTCACCACCGGGACAGGCATACGAGCAGTACTTC
J: TRBJ2-3; D: .; size: few; V: TRBV10-3; CDR3: CAITARDKDTQYF; DNA: TGTGCCATCACGGCCCGGGACAAAGATACGCAGTATTTT
J: TRBJ2-1; D: TRBD1; size: many; V: TRBV7-7; CDR3: CASSLGGQGVDNEQFF; DNA: TGTGCTAGCAGCTTAGGGGGACAGGGGGTCGACAATGAGCAGTTCTTC
J: TRBJ1-6; D: .; size: few; V: TRBV4-3; CDR3: CASSQGHLNSPLHF; DNA: TGCGCCAGCAGCCAAGGACACCTCAATTCACCCCTCCACTTT
J: TRBJ2-3; D: TRBD2; size: .; V: TRBV25-1; CDR3: CASSESLGGRATDTQYF; DNA: TGTGCCAGCAGTGAATCTTTGGGCGGGAGGGCCACAGATACGCAGTATTTT
J: TRBJ2-3; D: .; size: .; V: TRBV19; CDR3: CASRLVGGVDTQYF; DNA: TGTGCCAGTAGATTAGTAGGGGGAGTAGATACGCAGTATTTT
J: TRBJ1-1; D: .; size: many; V: TRBV18; CDR3: CASSPTAGMNTEAFF; DNA: TGTGCCAGCTCACCAACGGCAGGGATGAACACTGAAGCTTTCTTT
J: TRBJ2-3; D: TRBD2; size: few; V: TRBV30; CDR3: CAWQAGGDTDTQYF; DNA: TGTGCCTGGCAAGCGGGGGGGGACACAGATACGCAGTATTTT
J: TRBJ2-2; D: .; size: few; V: TRBV27; CDR3: CASSPGYFTGELFF; DNA: TGTGCCAGCAGTCCCGGTTATTTCACCGGGGAGCTGTTTTTT
J: TRBJ2-5; D: TRBD2; size: few; V: TRBV30; CDR3: CAWSASGRETQYF; DNA: TGTGCCTGGAGTGCTAGCGGGAGGGAGACCCAGTACTTC
J: TRBJ1-4; D: .; size: few; V: TRBV9; CDR3: CASSATGQRNEKLFF; DNA: TGTGCCAGCAGCGCCACAGGACAGAGAAATGAAAAACTGTTTTTT
J: TRBJ2-7; D: .; size: few; V: TRBV28; CDR3: CASSLSATGTYEQYF; DNA: TGTGCCAGCAGTTTATCGGCTACAGGGACCTACGAGCAGTACTTC
J: TRBJ1-1; D: .; size: few; V: TRBV7-9; CDR3: CASSLVAGDTEAFF; DNA: TGTGCCAGCAGCTTAGTTGCAGGGGACACTGAAGCTTTCTTT
J: TRBJ2-6; D: .; size: .; V: TRBV7-8; CDR3: CASSPPLRSSGANVLTF; DNA: TGTGCCAGCAGCCCGCCGTTGAGGAGTTCAGGGGCCAACGTCCTGACTTTC
J: TRBJ2-7; D: TRBD2; size: few; V: TRBV28; CDR3: CASSRGGARDEQYF; DNA: TGTGCCAGCAGCCGGGGGGGGGCGAGGGACGAGCAGTACTTC
J: TRBJ1-2; D: .; size: .; V: TRBV11-2; CDR3: CASSSLVAFGSYGYTF; DNA: TGTGCCAGCAGCTCCCTCGTGGCCTTCGGGAGCTATGGCTACACCTTC
J: TRBJ1-5; D: .; size: .; V: TRBV11-2; CDR3: CASSLAGQPQHF; DNA: TGTGCCAGCAGCTTAGCAGGTCAGCCCCAGCATTTT
J: TRBJ2-5; D: .; size: few; V: TRBV7-6; CDR3: CASSAPQGPQETQYF; DNA: TGTGCCAGCAGCGCTCCACAGGGCCCCCAAGAGACCCAGTACTTC
J: TRBJ2-5; D: TRBD1; size: few; V: TRBV18; CDR3: CASSRGTGQETQYF; DNA: TGTGCCAGCTCACGGGGGACAGGCCAAGAGACCCAGTACTTC
J: TRBJ2-7; D: TRBD2; size: few; V: TRBV5-4; CDR3: CASSTTSGSYEQYF; DNA: TGTGCCAGCAGCACGACTAGCGGCTCCTACGAGCAGTACTTC
J: TRBJ2-1; D: TRBD2; size: few; V: TRBV7-8; CDR3: CASSQRWSGRAIEQFF; DNA: TGTGCCAGCAGCCAACGCTGGAGCGGGAGGGCCATTGAGCAGTTCTTC
J: TRBJ2-7; D: TRBD2; size: few; V: TRBV28; CDR3: CASRDPPGTSAYEQYF; DNA: TGTGCCAGCAGAGATCCCCCCGGGACTAGCGCCTACGAGCAGTACTTC
J: TRBJ2-7; D: .; size: many; V: TRBV7-2; CDR3: CASSLVSGDSYEQYF; DNA: TGTGCCAGCAGCTTAGTATCGGGGGACTCCTACGAGCAGTACTTC